Listed below are T cell receptor beta chains from one sample, sequenced in a study of T cells expressing NK-cell markers. TCRdb re-called the 5' RACE reads; one entry per CDR3 protein, DNA not given. The sample table sets out a few hundred thousand distinct CDR3 sequences. Sequences were obtained from blood T cells: a sorted CD56 or NKG2C T cell subset, CD4+ or CD8+ T cells, or bulk PBMC T cells (not recorded which). The source is a man aged 18 to 29 in good health. CDR3s include the opening cysteine and the closing phenylalanine or tryptophan.

>TRBJ1-1|TRBV5-1
CASSGLGTEAFF
>TRBJ2-2|TRBV6-1
CASVFLAGVNTGELFF
>TRBJ2-3|TRBV4-2
CASSRAAEEDTQYF
>TRBJ2-6|TRBV12-3/TRBV12-4
CSSGQGTSGANVLTF
>TRBJ2-7|TRBV7-2
CASSLGLAGAYEQYF
>TRBJ1-4|TRBV4-3
CASSQDTARASEKLFF
>TRBJ2-1|TRBV7-8
CASSLNTRADHNEQFF
>TRBJ2-7|TRBV20-1
CSATPPGAAYEQYF
>TRBJ1-1|TRBV4-2
CASTGGTGGMNTEAFF
>TRBJ2-2|TRBV27
CASSFRRAGFTGELFF
>TRBJ2-1|TRBV12-3/TRBV12-4
CASRGTRGQFF
>TRBJ2-7|TRBV20-1
CSASQGLLSYEQYF
>TRBJ2-1|TRBV11-2
CASSQWDKTTYNEQFF
>TRBJ2-1|TRBV29-1
CSVRGESYNEQFF
>TRBJ1-2|TRBV7-9
CASSFKSGTSVHGYTF
>TRBJ2-1|TRBV19
CASSINLNNEQFF
>TRBJ2-2|TRBV18
CASPGTSGNRAGELFF
>TRBJ1-2|TRBV6-5
CASKGWAAEGLGGYTF
>TRBJ2-5|TRBV12-3/TRBV12-4
CASRVGTSETQYF
>TRBJ2-7|TRBV7-3
CASSSTNPTDRSSSYEQYF
>TRBJ1-1|TRBV2
CASRGYNTEAFF
>TRBJ1-5|TRBV4-1
CASSQDFRAGQYSNQPQHF
>TRBJ2-5|TRBV5-6
CASSLFRLAGRETQYF
>TRBJ2-1|TRBV20-1
CSARVSSGLRYNEQFF
>TRBJ1-1|TRBV3-1
CASSLPGWDREAFF
>TRBJ2-3|TRBV7-2
CASSLGGRRGTDTQYF
>TRBJ2-1|TRBV24-1
CATSEVSGTGGEQFF
>TRBJ2-3|TRBV6-1
CASDVETGIISTDTQYF
>TRBJ1-1|TRBV7-9
CASRDHRGRITEAFF
>TRBJ2-1|TRBV24-1
CATRPTSGSLNEQFF
>TRBJ2-2|TRBV27
CASNRLRTGNTGELFF
>TRBJ2-3|TRBV6-5
CASSGQGGSTDTQYF
>TRBJ2-2|TRBV19
CASSIGGSGTGELFF
>TRBJ2-4|TRBV29-1
CSVELQGVDIQYF
>TRBJ2-5|TRBV7-2
CASSFLAEPQETQYF
>TRBJ2-1|TRBV6-5
CASSNSGSQFF
>TRBJ2-3|TRBV7-8
CASSLYRGRVTDTQYF